One T cell receptor (beta chain) is described in this entry. This clonotype appeared many times. Its binding antigen is unknown. Base qualities are missing; no much larger clone stands one base away. This sample was included in a study of CD8 T cells in ankylosing spondylitis (TCRdb year 2017). The study in broad terms: The study set out to find disease-linked TCR variants by profiling T cell receptor beta repertoires in ankylosing spondylitis patients and healthy donors. The whole study cohort included 108 healthy donors and 20 to 30 ankylosing spondylitis patients. Samples of peripheral blood were taken, and for ankylosing spondylitis patients, synovial fluid was collected as well. General study outcomes and caveats: Some motif variants were previously reported in synovial fluid and blood of reactive arthritis patients, suggesting common disease-initiation mechanisms. A CD8+ phenotype was shown by the disease-linked clones, which were found at relatively low frequencies in peripheral blood. Blood from ankylosing spondylitis patients appeared to be characterized by a TCR beta motif composed of several highly homologous amino acid variants. Significant enrichment of the disease-linked clones was reported in matched synovial fluid samples from ankylosing spondylitis patients.

V is pruned by 5 bases and J by 3 bases, leaving 3 bases of the junction without a gene match. The CDR3 has 14 amino acids, counting the end cysteine and phenylalanine. The entry retains the CDR3 DNA only, 42 bases that are in frame from base 1. The germline V gene supplies CDR1 SGHVS and CDR2 FQNEAQ. The sequencer listed for this sample is Illumina HiSeq 2500. TCR beta libraries were prepared by quantitative 5'-RACE with molecular barcodes. The authors processed their data as follows. A new computational method based on a probabilistic model of VDJ rearrangement was used to identify disease-linked TCR variants. In-frame beta chains were kept once TCRdb had trimmed the public reads at Q25 with fastp and called clones with MiXCR. Rows matching on CDR3 protein sequence are summarized as one entry with the most common DNA and genes. V and J calls and clone size were set by TCRdb, not the authors. In this sample the table shows some 250,000 distinct CDR3 sequences, 8% to 9.5% of which occur a single time. Around 6.8% of the sample goes to the ten largest clones.

The source material was blood, either unsorted or a sorted T cell fraction (not recorded which). The sequence is built from TRBV7-8 and TRBJ1-3; the junction holds 8 bases that match TRBD1. The receptor's source is a male donor with ankylosing spondylitis or in good health (not recorded which). The DNA is as follows: TGTGCCAGCAGCATGGACAGGGTTGGAAACACCATATATTTT. Its amino acids are CASSMDRVGNTIYF. With the portions outside the CDR3 filled from the reference TRBV7-8 and TRBJ1-3 genes, the complete variable region becomes GAGVSQSPRYKVAKRGQDVALRCDPISGHVSLFWYQQALGQGPEFLTYFQNEAQLDKSGLPSDRFFAERPEGSVSTLKIQRTQQEDSAVYLCASSMDRVGNTIYFGEGSWLTVV.